This entry describes one TCR beta chain. The antigen is not known. Only in-frame clones appear in the TCRdb table, and some are missing; sequencing was by immunoSEQ multiplex PCR. The sample consists of roughly 2,000,000 clones, around 93% of them appearing once. The source of the sample is a study of shared clonotypes between healthy human individuals. Study-wide context: Aged between 18 and 49, the donors were a couple of women and a few men. Plates per donor: three CD4 naive, three CD4 memory, two CD8 naive, one CD8 memory. Study-wide points: Relative to memory subsets, naive subsets generally showed larger estimated richness.

Naive CD8 populations comprised CD45RO-negative cells positively selected for CCR7, excluding terminally differentiated effector memory CD45RA+ cells. CDR3 length equals 14 residues. V was pared by 2 bases and J by 6 bases, with 12 bases between. Germline CDR1 reads SGHTA; CDR2 reads FQGTGA. Sequenced: naive CD8+ T cells from PBMCs. This chain links TRBV7-3 with TRBJ2-3; possible D gene TRBD2, 5 bases. The TCR comes from a man aged 18 to 30 in good health. Some clones in this sample may be carry-over from other donors' samples. The CDR3 reads CASSLSDSGDTQYF. CDR3 sequence (DNA): TGTGCCAGCAGCTTATCGGACTCTGGGGATACGCAGTATTTT.